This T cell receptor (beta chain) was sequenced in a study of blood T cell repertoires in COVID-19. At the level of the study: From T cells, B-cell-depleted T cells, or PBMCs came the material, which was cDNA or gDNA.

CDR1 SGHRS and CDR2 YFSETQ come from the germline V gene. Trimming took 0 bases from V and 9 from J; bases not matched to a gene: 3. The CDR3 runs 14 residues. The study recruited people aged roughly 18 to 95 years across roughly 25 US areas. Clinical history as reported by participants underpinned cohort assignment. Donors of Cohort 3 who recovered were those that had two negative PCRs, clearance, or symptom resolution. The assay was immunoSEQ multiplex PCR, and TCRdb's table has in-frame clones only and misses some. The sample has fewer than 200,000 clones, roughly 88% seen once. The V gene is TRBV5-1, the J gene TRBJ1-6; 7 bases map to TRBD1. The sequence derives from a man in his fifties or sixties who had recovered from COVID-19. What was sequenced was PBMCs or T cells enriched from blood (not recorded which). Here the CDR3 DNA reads TGCGCCAGCAGCTTGGGGGACAGATTTTCACCCCTCCACTTT. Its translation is CASSLGDRFSPLHF.